This is a list of T cell receptor beta chains from one sample in a study of T cell repertoires in cytomegalovirus infection. In TCRdb, the reads were re-called with MiXCR into one record per CDR3 protein. Of about 450,000 distinct CDR3 sequences listed, 30% to 40% are singletons. The sequencing sample was made of PBMCs. The receptors shown here come from a human donor in good health (CMV status not recorded). Some clones in this sample may be carry-over from other donors' samples. Each CDR3 is given with its conserved first and last residue. D genes are given only for firm matches. Clone sizes are given selectively: once, few, many, or a class where the clone is expanded.

J gene	clone size	D gene	V gene	CDR3 DNA	CDR3 protein
TRBJ1-2	few	TRBD1	TRBV20-1	TGCAGTGCTAGGGGGACAGTCGTCTATGGCTACACCTTC	CSARGTVVYGYTF
TRBJ2-3	NA	TRBD2	TRBV5-1	TGCGCCAGCAGCAAAGCGGGGGGCACAGATACGCAGTATTTT	CASSKAGGTDTQYF
TRBJ1-5	many	TRBD1	TRBV7-9	TGTGCCAGCAGCCCGACAGGGGTGGGCAATCAGCCCCAGCATTTT	CASSPTGVGNQPQHF
TRBJ2-5	NA	NA	TRBV20-1	TGCAGTGCTAGAGCCTTAAGCGGTAGCCAAGAGACCCAGTACTTC	CSARALSGSQETQYF
TRBJ1-2	few	NA	TRBV2	TGTGCCAGCAGCCGAGGGACCGGGTCGGGGTATGGCTACACCTTC	CASSRGTGSGYGYTF
TRBJ2-7	NA	NA	TRBV2	TGTGCCAGCAGTGACGCTGGTTACAGGGACTCCTACGAGCAGTACTTC	CASSDAGYRDSYEQYF
TRBJ1-3	NA	NA	TRBV4-1	TGCGCAAGCAGCCAAGAACGGGCACGCGACACCAACTATTTT	CASSQERARDTNYF
TRBJ2-2	few	TRBD2	TRBV5-6	TGTGCCAGCAGCTTGCCGGGACTAGCGGGGATTACCGGGGAGCTGTTTTTT	CASSLPGLAGITGELFF
TRBJ2-1	NA	NA	TRBV11-2	TGTGCCAGCAGCCCACTGTCCCCCGCGGTCCCCTACAATGAGCAGTTCTTC	CASSPLSPAVPYNEQFF
TRBJ2-7	many	NA	TRBV7-2	TGTGCCAGCAGCTTAGCGGGGGGGCCCCACGAGCAGTACTTC	CASSLAGGPHEQYF
TRBJ1-4	NA	NA	TRBV20-1	TGCAGTGCCCGGTGGACACGGACTAATGAAAAACTGTTTTTT	CSARWTRTNEKLFF
TRBJ1-6	NA	TRBD1	TRBV19	TGTGCCAGTAGCATAGAGACAGGGGTCTCCTATAATTCACCCCTCCACTTT	CASSIETGVSYNSPLHF
TRBJ2-7	NA	NA	TRBV6-1	TGTGCCAGCAGTCGTACCGGGACGGGACAATCCTACGAGCAGTACTTC	CASSRTGTGQSYEQYF
TRBJ2-3	few	NA	TRBV24-1	TGTGCCACCAGTGAGCGGACCGCGCACACAGATACGCAGTATTTT	CATSERTAHTDTQYF
TRBJ1-4	few	NA	TRBV7-6	TGTGCCAGCAGCTTAAACCCCCAGGATTATGAAAAACTGTTTTTT	CASSLNPQDYEKLFF
TRBJ2-7	NA	TRBD2	TRBV12-3/TRBV12-4	TGTGCCAGCAGTTCCTCAATTAGCGGGGGGCAGACCTACGAGCAGTACTTC	CASSSSISGGQTYEQYF
TRBJ2-7	few	TRBD2	TRBV5-1	TGCGCCAGCAGCTTGGTTGTAGCGGGGGAGCAGTACTTC	CASSLVVAGEQYF